These 4 T cell receptor beta chains originate from one sample sequenced in a study of T cells in Graves' hyperthyroidism and ophthalmopathy. Using RNA transcripts as the source, TCR beta CDR3 regions were amplified. In the first-round RT-PCR of the TCR CDR3, the HTBI primer set was used. One entry per CDR3 protein results from TCRdb running MiXCR on the multiplex PCR reads. The top ten clones hold around 47% of a sample with approximately 330,000 distinct CDR3 sequences, roughly 18% of them seen once. Sequencing was done on a sample of blood. These receptors all stem from a woman aged 45 to 65 with Graves' hyperthyroidism.

This clonotype was found many times. V is TRBV20-1 and J is TRBJ2-7; TRBD2 is a possible D gene (6 bases). The CDR3 length is 12 residues. Trimming cost V 6 bases and J 7 bases, with 16 bases left between them. Germline CDR1 reads DFQATT; CDR2 reads SNEGSKA (reference sequence). DNA of the CDR3: TGCAGTGCAACTAGCACGGGGCGGGAGCAGTACTTC. This encodes CSATSTGREQYF.

This rearrangement joins TRBV30 to TRBJ2-2, with 7 bases matching TRBD2. The length of the CDR3 is 16 residues. Germline V gene data show CDR1 as GTSNPN and CDR2 as SVGIG (reference sequence). The V segment lost 1 base and the J segment 0 bases; nucleotides outside the gene matches: 5. In DNA, the CDR3 is TGTGCCTGGAGTGGCCTAGCGGAAACGAACACCGGGGAGCTGTTTTTT. Protein sequence: CAWSGLAETNTGELFF.

This clonotype came up a few times. The rearrangement joins TRBV29-1 to TRBJ2-5, with TRBD2 matching 7 bases. V lost 2 bases to trimming and J lost 0 bases; unmatched junction nucleotides: 0. Germline-derived CDR1 and CDR2 are SQVTM and ANQGSEA. This CDR3 has 13 residues. The CDR3 loop reads CSVELADQETQYF. The CDR3, as DNA: TGCAGCGTTGAACTAGCGGACCAAGAGACCCAGTACTTC.

This clonotype was counted only a few times. V is TRBV4-1 and J is TRBJ2-3; D is uncertain. The V and J ends lost 3 bases and 1 base respectively, with 14 bases between them. CDR3 length equals 16 residues. The germline V gene encodes CDR1 MGHRA and CDR2 YSYEKL. DNA of the CDR3: TGCGCCAGCAGCCAGGGTGGTAGGGCCCGCACAGATACGCAGTATTTT. Protein product: CASSQGGRARTDTQYF.